This TCR beta chain was captured in a study of early T cells in non-severe SARS-CoV-2 infection. As for the study in general: Chains stayed unpaired after sequencing of bulk RNA from unsorted whole blood. Overall study findings and caveats: VDJdb matches were skewed toward anti-spike CD8 T cell responses.

With regard to this clonotype: Its antigen remains unknown.

Individual cDNA molecules were tagged with unique molecular identifiers, the study reported. TCRdb ran MiXCR on the 5' RACE reads and lists one entry per CDR3 protein. The table records approximately 65,000 distinct CDR3 sequences, about 12% of them present only once. This CDR3 has 13 residues. Between the trimmed V and J ends, which lost 2 bases and 6 bases, there was a span of 11 bases. From germline, CDR1 is DFQATT and CDR2 SNEGSKA (reference sequence). The rearrangement uses TRBV20-1 and TRBJ1-5; the D gene is possibly TRBD1 (6 bases). The source is an adult who was a healthcare worker with PCR-confirmed SARS-CoV-2 infection or an uninfected control (not recorded which). Sample: whole blood. The CDR3 loop reads CSARLQGSQPQHF. For the CDR3, the DNA is TGCAGTGCTAGACTACAGGGTAGTCAGCCCCAGCATTTT.